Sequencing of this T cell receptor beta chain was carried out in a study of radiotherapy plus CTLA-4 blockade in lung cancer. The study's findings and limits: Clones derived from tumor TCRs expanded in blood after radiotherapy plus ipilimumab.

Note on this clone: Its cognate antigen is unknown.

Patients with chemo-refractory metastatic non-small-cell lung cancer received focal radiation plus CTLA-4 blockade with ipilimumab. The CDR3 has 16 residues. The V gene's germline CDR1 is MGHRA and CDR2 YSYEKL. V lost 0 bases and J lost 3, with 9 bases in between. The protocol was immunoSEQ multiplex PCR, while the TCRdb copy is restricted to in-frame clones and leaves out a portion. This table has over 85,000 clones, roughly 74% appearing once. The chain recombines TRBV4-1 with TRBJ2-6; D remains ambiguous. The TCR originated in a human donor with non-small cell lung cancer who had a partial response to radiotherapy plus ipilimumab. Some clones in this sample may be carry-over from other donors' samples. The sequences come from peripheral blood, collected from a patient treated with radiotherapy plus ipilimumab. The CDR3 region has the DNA TGCGCCAGCAGCCAAGATCCCACATATGGGGCCAACGTCCTGACTTTC. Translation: CASSQDPTYGANVLTF.